The 21 T cell receptor beta chains below all came from one sample that was sequenced in a study of blood T cells in healthy people across ages. For the second PCR, which ran for about 6 to 11 cycles, a sample-barcoded 5' primer and a J-beta primer mix were used. TCRdb ran MiXCR on the 5' RACE reads and lists one entry per CDR3 protein. This sample carries about 600,000 distinct CDR3 sequences, 40% to 55% of them seen once, and the ten largest clones take about 22%. Sequencing was performed on blood. The receptors come from an elderly man in good health.

This clonotype was observed at least ten times. The CDR3 region is CASSYSRGHLGLAITDTQYF. The CDR3 nucleotides are TGTGCCAGCAGTTACTCGCGGGGGCACCTGGGACTAGCGATCACAGATACGCAGTATTTT. The chain uses TRBV6-5 and TRBJ2-3, with 10 nucleotides matching TRBD2. Trimming removed 0 bases from V and 2 bases from J; junction bases left unmatched: 14. There are 20 residues in the CDR3. In germline, CDR1 is MNHEY, CDR2 SVGAGI.

This clonotype was picked up a small number of times. The CDR3 loop reads CASRHTGGDLWGYTF. DNA of the CDR3: TGTGCCAGCAGGCATACAGGGGGAGATTTGTGGGGCTACACCTTC. V is TRBV12-3 or TRBV12-4 and J is TRBJ1-2; TRBD1 matches at 8 bases. The junction had 14 bases not matched to a gene; V was cut back by 6 bases and J by 8 bases. The CDR3 consists of 15 residues.

The chain has TRBV3-1 and TRBJ1-2; TRBD1 might be the D (5 bases). Per the germline V gene, CDR1 is LGHDT and CDR2 is YNNKEL (reference sequence). V was cut by 7 bases and J by 10 bases, with 13 bases left in between. The CDR3 runs 11 residues. The CDR3 sequence is CASTLGHLYTF. Here the CDR3 DNA reads TGTGCCAGCACCCTTGGACACCTCTACACCTTC. Complete variable domain (other parts from reference TRBV3-1 and TRBJ1-2): DTAVSQTPKYLVTQMGNDKSIKCEQNLGHDTMYWYKQDSKKFLKIMFSYNNKELIINETVPNRFSPKSPDKAHLNLHINSLELGDSAVYFCASTLGHLYTFGSGTRLTVV.

The V call is TRBV10-3, the J call TRBJ2-1, with a tentative D call TRBD2 (6 bases). The CDR3 runs 15 residues. CDR1 ENHRY and CDR2 SYGVKD come from the germline V gene. The V and J ends lost 6 bases and 6 bases respectively, with 18 bases between them. CDR3 in DNA: TGTGCCATCAGCGACCCGACTAGTGGGAGCAATGAGCAGTTCTTC. It specifies CAISDPTSGSNEQFF.

Regarding this clonotype: One end of the junction fails to match germline, which may point to a read error. The CDR3: CAASTLVGDGEQYF. Here the CDR3 DNA reads TGTGCCGCCAGCACCCTAGTGGGGGACGGTGAGCAGTACTTC. This sequence joins TRBV15 and TRBJ2-5, with D perhaps matching TRBD1 or TRBD2 (5 bases each). This CDR3 has 14 residues. Germline V gene lookup returns CDR1 LNHNV and CDR2 YYDKDF (reference sequence).

This clonotype occurred a few times. This chain connects TRBV20-1 to TRBJ2-1; 7 bases align to TRBD1. Germline values: CDR1 DFQATT, CDR2 SNEGSKA (reference sequence). This CDR3 spans 16 amino acids. J gave up 3 bases and V 5 bases, and 13 bases lay outside the gene matches. The CDR3 loop is CSAGTRTGASYNEQFF. The DNA of the CDR3 is TGCAGTGCTGGGACCAGGACAGGCGCAAGCTACAATGAGCAGTTCTTC.

The chain combines TRBV4-1 with TRBJ1-6; 7 bases are a match to TRBD1. The J segment lost 7 bases and the V segment lost 3 bases, leaving 9 bases of the junction unmatched. This CDR3 has 16 residues. CDR1 is MGHRA and CDR2 is YSYEKL in the germline V gene. The CDR3, as DNA: TGCGCCAGCAGCCACCTCAGGACAGGACTGAATTCACCCCTCCACTTT. Its protein product is CASSHLRTGLNSPLHF.

The CDR3 spells CSAAHGTANTEAFF. The CDR3 DNA reads TGCAGTGCCGCCCACGGGACCGCGAACACTGAAGCTTTCTTT. V is TRBV20-1 and J is TRBJ1-1, with D possibly TRBD1 on 5 matching bases. Germline values: CDR1 DFQATT, CDR2 SNEGSKA (reference sequence). This CDR3 spans 14 amino acids. Deletions cut 6 bases from V and 1 base from J, with 15 bases between.

The chain links TRBV7-2 to TRBJ2-5; maybe TRBD2 (5 bases). The CDR3 sequence is 15 residues long. Looked up from germline, CDR1 is SGHTA and CDR2 is FQGNSA. The germline V and J ends were trimmed by 6 bases and 1 base, with 15 bases remaining between them. CDR3 sequence: CASSPQERSQETQYF. In DNA form, the CDR3 reads TGTGCCAGCAGTCCCCAAGAGCGGAGCCAAGAGACCCAGTACTTC.

The J gene is TRBJ2-1, the V gene TRBV20-1; 7 nucleotides match TRBD1. Germline V gene data show CDR1 as DFQATT and CDR2 as SNEGSKA (reference sequence). Germline trimming cut 7 bases from V and 1 base from J; bases unmatched to any gene: 4. The CDR3 consists of 13 residues. The CDR3 here is CSVSDRSYNEQFF. The CDR3 bases are TGCAGTGTCTCGGACAGGTCCTACAATGAGCAGTTCTTC.

This clonotype was counted only a few times. The J gene is TRBJ2-1, the V gene TRBV5-1; 13 nucleotides agree with TRBD2. CDR3 length: 17 amino acids. J gave up 7 bases and V 1 base, and 8 bases lay outside the gene matches. CDR1 is SGHRS, CDR2 YFSETQ, per germline. The CDR3 loop reads CASSLPLAGGLVNEQFF. CDR3 in DNA: TGCGCCAGCAGCTTGCCACTAGCGGGGGGGCTAGTTAATGAGCAGTTCTTC.

The chain couples TRBV24-1 to TRBJ2-2, with D tentatively TRBD1 (6 bases). V lost 4 bases, J lost 7 bases, and 9 bases lay in between. Looked up from germline, CDR1 is KGHDR and CDR2 is SFDVKD. This CDR3 is 13 amino acids long. DNA for the CDR3: TGTGCCACCAGTGAACTAGGGGGCGGGGAGCTGTTTTTT. Protein: CATSELGGGELFF.

This clonotype was seen at least ten times. The V and J genes are TRBV6-6 and TRBJ2-7; TRBD1 aligns across 8 bases. V shed 2 bases, J shed 2 bases, and the junction held 8 bases outside the gene matches. The CDR3 extends over 16 amino acids. From germline, CDR1 is MNHNY and CDR2 SVGAGI (reference sequence). CDR3 sequence: CASSYLGGTGAYEQYF. The CDR3 DNA sequence: TGTGCCAGCAGTTACCTTGGCGGGACAGGAGCCTACGAGCAGTACTTC.

This chain links TRBV9 with TRBJ1-1; D unclear. CDR3 length: 15 residues. Germline values: CDR1 SGDLS, CDR2 YYNGEE. Between the trimmed V and J ends, which lost 4 bases and 0 bases, there was a span of 13 bases. The CDR3 DNA reads TGTGCCAGCAGCCCCCGAGGAGCCCTGAACACTGAAGCTTTCTTT. Amino acids: CASSPRGALNTEAFF.

This clonotype was seen only once. V and J are TRBV27 and TRBJ1-1; D gene unclear. This CDR3 spans 12 amino acids. Germline V gene sequence: CDR1 MNHEY, CDR2 SMNVEV (reference sequence). V was clipped by 3 bases and J by 10 bases, with 12 bases between them. CDR3 loop: CASSFPTGVAFF. The CDR3 coding sequence is TGTGCCAGCAGTTTTCCCACTGGCGTAGCTTTCTTT.

This chain joins TRBV6-5 and TRBJ2-5; TRBD2 matches 7 bases. Germline CDR1 MNHEY, CDR2 SVGAGI. V was pared by 3 bases and J by 4 bases, with 5 bases of the junction left unmatched. CDR3 length: 14 residues. CDR3 sequence reads: CASSYDSGGETQYF. In DNA, the CDR3 is TGTGCCAGCAGTTATGATTCGGGAGGAGAGACCCAGTACTTC.

V is TRBV24-1 and J is TRBJ2-7; the D gene could be TRBD1 or TRBD2 (5 bases each). From germline, CDR1 is KGHDR and CDR2 SFDVKD. This CDR3 comprises 19 residues. Trimming pared 2 bases from V and 0 bases from J, leaving 22 bases between. CDR3 loop: CATSDWTQCHRDDSYEQYF. In DNA form, the CDR3 reads TGTGCCACCAGTGATTGGACTCAGTGTCACCGGGACGACTCCTACGAGCAGTACTTC.

V usage is TRBV25-1 and J usage is TRBJ1-5; D may be TRBD1 (5 bases). CDR3 length: 12 amino acids. The V gene lost 3 bases and the J gene lost 11 bases, with 11 bases spanning the gap. Germline V gene sequence: CDR1 MGHDK, CDR2 SYGVNS. The CDR3 DNA reads TGTGCCAGCAGTGACGGGACGCGGGCCCAGCATTTT. Translation: CASSDGTRAQHF.

The V and J genes are TRBV7-9 and TRBJ2-5; the match to TRBD2 covers 15 bases. V was pared by 5 bases and J by 5 bases, with 6 bases of the junction left unmatched. Germline V gene data show CDR1 as SEHNR and CDR2 as FQNEAQ (reference sequence). This CDR3 is built from 16 residues. Here the CDR3 reads CASSRTSGGAAETQYF. The CDR3 DNA sequence: TGTGCCAGCAGCCGGACTAGCGGGGGGGCGGCTGAGACCCAGTACTTC.

The chain carries TRBV9 and TRBJ2-1, with a possible D match to TRBD2 (5 bases). Germline-derived CDR1 and CDR2 are SGDLS and YYNGEE. V lost 4 bases and J lost 10, with 21 bases in between. The CDR3 spans 15 residues. The CDR3 protein is CASSPRLASADEQFF. In DNA form, the CDR3 reads TGTGCCAGCAGCCCTCGTTTGGCGTCAGCGGACGAGCAGTTCTTC.

The chain carries TRBV9 and TRBJ2-1; tentatively, D is TRBD2 (6 bases). This CDR3 comprises 15 residues. V was pared by 3 bases and J by 1 base, with 11 bases between. Per germline, CDR1 SGDLS and CDR2 YYNGEE. DNA of the CDR3: TGTGCCAGCAGCGGCCCCCGGGGGTCCTACAATGAGCAGTTCTTC. Protein sequence: CASSGPRGSYNEQFF.